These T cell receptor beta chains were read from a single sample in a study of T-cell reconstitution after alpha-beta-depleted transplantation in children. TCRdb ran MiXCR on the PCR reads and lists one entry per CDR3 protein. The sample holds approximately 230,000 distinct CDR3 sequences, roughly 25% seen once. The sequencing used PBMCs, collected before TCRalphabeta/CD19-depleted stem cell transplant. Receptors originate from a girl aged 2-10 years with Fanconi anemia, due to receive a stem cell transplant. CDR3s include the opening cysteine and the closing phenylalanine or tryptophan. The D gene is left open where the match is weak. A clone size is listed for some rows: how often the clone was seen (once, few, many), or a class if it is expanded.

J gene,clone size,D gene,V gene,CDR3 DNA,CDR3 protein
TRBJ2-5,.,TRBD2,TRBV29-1,TGCAGCGTTGAAGATCGGACTAGTGTATCAGAGACCCAGTACTTC,CSVEDRTSVSETQYF
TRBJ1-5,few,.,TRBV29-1,TGCAGCGTTGGAAGGGGGAACAATCAGCCCCAGCATTTT,CSVGRGNNQPQHF
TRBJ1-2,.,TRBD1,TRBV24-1,TGTGCCACCAGTGGGGACAGCGATAACTATGGCTACACCTTC,CATSGDSDNYGYTF
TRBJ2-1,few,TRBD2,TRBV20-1,TGCAGTGCTAGAGATCCTGTGGCGGGAGATGAGCAGTTCTTC,CSARDPVAGDEQFF
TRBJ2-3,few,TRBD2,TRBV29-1,TGCAGCGTTGCCCCTAGCGGGGACCCCACAGATACGCAGTATTTT,CSVAPSGDPTDTQYF
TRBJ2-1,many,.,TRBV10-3,TGTGCCATCATGCGGGGACCCTACAATGAGCAGTTCTTC,CAIMRGPYNEQFF
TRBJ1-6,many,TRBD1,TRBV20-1,TGCAGTGCAGGGGACAGGGCAAATTCACCCCTCCACTTT,CSAGDRANSPLHF
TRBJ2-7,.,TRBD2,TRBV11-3,TGTGCCAGCAGCCGTGGACTAGCCTACGAGCAGTACTTC,CASSRGLAYEQYF
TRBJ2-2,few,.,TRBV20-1,TGCAGTGCTAGATTACAGACGAACACCGGGGAGCTGTTTTTT,CSARLQTNTGELFF
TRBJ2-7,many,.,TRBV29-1,TGCAGCGTTGTCCCCCTTGTACAGGGGAGGACCTACGAGCAGTACTTC,CSVVPLVQGRTYEQYF
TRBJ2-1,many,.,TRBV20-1,TGCAGTGCTACAAGAAGGGGTAACTACAATGAGCAGTTCTTC,CSATRRGNYNEQFF
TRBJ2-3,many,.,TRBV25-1,TGTGCCAGCAGTGGGCCTAGCACAGATACGCAGTATTTT,CASSGPSTDTQYF
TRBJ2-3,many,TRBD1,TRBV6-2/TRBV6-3,TGTGCCAGCAGTCCGCGGACAGGGAGTACGCAGTATTTT,CASSPRTGSTQYF
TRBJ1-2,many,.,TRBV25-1,TGTGCCAGCAGTGACAGCCCCGCTGGCTATGGCTACACCTTC,CASSDSPAGYGYTF
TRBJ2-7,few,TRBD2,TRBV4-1,TGCGCCAGCAGCCAGGGAGCGGGAGATAGCTACGAGCAGTACTTC,CASSQGAGDSYEQYF
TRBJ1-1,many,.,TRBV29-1,TGCAGCGTTGAGCGGCGGGACACTGAAGCTTTCTTT,CSVERRDTEAFF
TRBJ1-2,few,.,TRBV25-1,TGTGCCAGCAGTTGGGTTGGCCCCTTTTCCTATGGCTACACCTTC,CASSWVGPFSYGYTF
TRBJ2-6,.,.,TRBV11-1,TGTGCCAGCGGGCGTACGGCTGGGGCCAACGTCCTGACTTTC,CASGRTAGANVLTF
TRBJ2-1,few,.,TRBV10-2,TGCGCCAGCAAAAGGGGTGTTATCCCTTTCTACAATGAGCAGTTCTTC,CASKRGVIPFYNEQFF
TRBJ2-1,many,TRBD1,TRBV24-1,TGTGCCACCAGTGGGGACAGGAAGAACAATGAGCAGTTCTTC,CATSGDRKNNEQFF